Listed here is a single T cell receptor (beta chain). This sample is part of a study of T cell changes during pregnancy in multiple sclerosis. Data came from immunoSEQ multiplex PCR; TCRdb stores just in-frame clones and leaves some out. The table lists about 15,000 clones, approximately 88% of them singletons. The sequencing used CD8+ T cells from peripheral blood mononuclear cells, collected in the third trimester of pregnancy. The receptor comes from a female donor in good health, enrolled as a control in a pregnancy study.

CDR3 nucleotide sequence: TGTGCCACCTTGGGTCTCGGGAGCTACAATGAGCAGTTCTTC. Translated: CATLGLGSYNEQFF. The chain couples TRBV6-5 to TRBJ2-1, with D possibly being TRBD2 (6 bases). Germline lookup yields CDR1 MNHEY and CDR2 SVGAGI. The CDR3 has 14 amino acids. V was cut by 10 bases and J by 3 bases, with 16 bases left in between.